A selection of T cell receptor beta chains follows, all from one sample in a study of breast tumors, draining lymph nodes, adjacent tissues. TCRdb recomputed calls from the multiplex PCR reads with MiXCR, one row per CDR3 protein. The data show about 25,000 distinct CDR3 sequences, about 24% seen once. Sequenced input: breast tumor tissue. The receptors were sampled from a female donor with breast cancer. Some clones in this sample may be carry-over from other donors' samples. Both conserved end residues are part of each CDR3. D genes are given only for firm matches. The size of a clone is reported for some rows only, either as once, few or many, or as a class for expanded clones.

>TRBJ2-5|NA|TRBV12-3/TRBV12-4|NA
TGTGCCAGCAGTTTTGACACCAAAACTAAAGAGACCCAGTACTTC
CASSFDTKTKETQYF
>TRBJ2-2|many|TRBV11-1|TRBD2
TGTGCCAGCAGCCTCACTAGCGGGAGCGGGGAGCTGTTTTTT
CASSLTSGSGELFF
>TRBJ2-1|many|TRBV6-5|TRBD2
TGTGCCAGCAGCCCAGGCGGGAGGGGGAACAATGAGCAGTTCTTC
CASSPGGRGNNEQFF
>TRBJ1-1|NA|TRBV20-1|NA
TGCAGTGCTAGTCAACAGATGAACACTGAAGCTTTCTTT
CSASQQMNTEAFF
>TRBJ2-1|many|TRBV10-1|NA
TGCGCCAGCAGTGAGTCTCACGGGAGCTCCTACAATGAGCAGTTCTTC
CASSESHGSSYNEQFF
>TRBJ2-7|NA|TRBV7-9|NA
TGTGCCAGCAGCTTAGTAGGAGGGCCTACCTACGAGCAGTACTTC
CASSLVGGPTYEQYF
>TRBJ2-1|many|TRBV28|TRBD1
TGTGCCAGCAGTTCTACAGGGGGCAATGAGCAGTTCTTC
CASSSTGGNEQFF
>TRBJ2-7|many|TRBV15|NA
TGTGCCACCAGCAGCGGGACACTTGCGGACGAGCAGTACTTC
CATSSGTLADEQYF
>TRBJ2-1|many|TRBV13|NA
TGTGCCAGCAGCGGGGGCCATGAGCAGTTCTTC
CASSGGHEQFF
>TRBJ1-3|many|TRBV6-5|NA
TGTGCCAGCAGTTACTCGAGCGGATTTACTGGAAACACCATATATTTT
CASSYSSGFTGNTIYF
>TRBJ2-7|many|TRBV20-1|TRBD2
TGCAGTGCTAGAGGGACTAGCGGGAGAGTCCACGAGCAGTACTTC
CSARGTSGRVHEQYF